A single T cell receptor beta chain is shown here with its context. What it binds is unknown. Germline V gene lookup returns CDR1 LGHDT and CDR2 YNNKEL (reference sequence). There are 15 residues in the CDR3. V gave up 3 bases and J gave up 5 bases; unmatched junction bases: 3. TCRdb independently ran MiXCR on the reads; one entry per CDR3 protein. The table includes about 330,000 distinct CDR3 sequences, roughly a third detected once. This sample is drawn from a study of T cell repertoires in cytomegalovirus infection. The rearrangement uses TRBV3-1 and TRBJ2-7; 14 positions agree with TRBD2. This material consisted of cultured PBMCs, taken from culture after CMV antigen stimulation. The TCR comes from a human donor in good health (CMV status not recorded). Some clones in this sample may be carry-over from other donors' samples. Here the CDR3 DNA reads TGTGCCAGCAGCCATGGGACTAGCGGGAGAAACGAGCAGTACTTC. Its translation is CASSHGTSGRNEQYF.